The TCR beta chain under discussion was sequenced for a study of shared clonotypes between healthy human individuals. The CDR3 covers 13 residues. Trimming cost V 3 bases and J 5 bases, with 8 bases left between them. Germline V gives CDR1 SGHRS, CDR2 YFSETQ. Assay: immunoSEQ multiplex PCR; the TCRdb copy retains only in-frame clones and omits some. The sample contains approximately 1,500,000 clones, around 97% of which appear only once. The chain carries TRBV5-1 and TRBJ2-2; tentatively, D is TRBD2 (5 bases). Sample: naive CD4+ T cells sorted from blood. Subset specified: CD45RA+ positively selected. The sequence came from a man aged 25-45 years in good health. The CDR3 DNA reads TGCGCCAGCAGCTCTGGCGGGACCGGGGAGCTGTTTTTT. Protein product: CASSSGGTGELFF.